One and the same sample provided the 4 T cell receptor beta chains below, sequenced in a study of shared clonotypes between healthy human individuals (dated by TCRdb to about 2020). Receptor libraries were prepared by the immunoSEQ multiplex PCR assay. Held by TCRdb, this immuneACCESS table contains in-frame sequences only and omits some clones. Under half of the omission traces to an unresolved V gene where checked; the cause of the rest is unknown. In all, the sample holds about 2 million clones, and 85% to 95% of those were seen once. The top ten clones comprise roughly 0.13% of the sample. The sample consisted of naive CD4+ T cells sorted from blood. The sample's cell subset or site label, in plain terms: CD45RA+ positively selected. These receptors all come from a man younger than 30 in good health.

This rearrangement joins TRBV6-5 to TRBJ2-1; D could derive from TRBD1 or TRBD2 (5 bases each). From germline, CDR1 is MNHEY and CDR2 SVGAGI. The CDR3 length is 15 residues. V was cut by 9 bases and J by 5 bases, with 20 bases left in between. The CDR3 protein is CASAFMGVGNNEQFF. CDR3 nucleotide sequence: TGTGCCAGTGCTTTTATGGGGGTGGGCAACAATGAGCAGTTCTTC.

The gene calls are TRBV6-6 and TRBJ2-2; TRBD1 aligns across 7 bases. V trimming: 6 bases; J trimming: 5 bases; junction bases outside the gene matches: 12. The CDR3 sequence is 16 residues long. The germline V gene has CDR1 MNHNY and CDR2 SVGAGI (reference sequence). The CDR3 DNA reads as TGTGCCAGCAGGGGGCGTCGACAGGGTGGAACCGGGGAGCTGTTTTTT. Translating it yields CASRGRRQGGTGELFF.

The chain links TRBV5-1 to TRBJ2-7; D assignment may be TRBD1 or TRBD2 (5 bases each). V was cut by 5 bases and J by 2 bases, with 14 bases left in between. Germline assignment: CDR1 SGHRS and CDR2 YFSETQ. The CDR3 is made up of 14 amino acids. The CDR3 DNA reads TGCGCCAGCAGTCGTGAGGGGTCTACCTACGAGCAGTACTTC. Residues: CASSREGSTYEQYF.

The CDR3 here is CASSRPGSPYEQYF. CDR3 in DNA: TGCGCCAGCAGCCGCCCGGGATCCCCCTACGAGCAGTACTTC. V is TRBV5-1 and J is TRBJ2-7; a weak D match, TRBD2 (5 bases). With 4 bases removed from V and 2 bases from J, the gap between germline ends came to 13 bases. CDR3 length equals 14 residues. The germline gives CDR1 SGHRS, CDR2 YFSETQ.